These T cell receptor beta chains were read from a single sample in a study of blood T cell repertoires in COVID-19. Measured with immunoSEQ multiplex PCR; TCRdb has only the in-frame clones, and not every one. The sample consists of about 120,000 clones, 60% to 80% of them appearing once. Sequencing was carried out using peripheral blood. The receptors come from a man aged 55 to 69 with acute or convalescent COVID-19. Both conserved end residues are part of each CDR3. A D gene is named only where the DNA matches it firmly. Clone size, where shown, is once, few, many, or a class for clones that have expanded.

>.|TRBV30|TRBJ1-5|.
TGTGCCTGGAGTAAAGGGCAGGGCGGCAATCAGCCCCAGCATTTT
CAWSKGQGGNQPQHF
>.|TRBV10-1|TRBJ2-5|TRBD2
TGCGCCAGCAGTGAGGGACTAGCGGGAATAGAGACCCAGTACTTC
CASSEGLAGIETQYF
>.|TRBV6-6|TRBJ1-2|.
TGTGCCAGCAGTCCCGAACGAGGGGGTGGCTACACCTTC
CASSPERGGGYTF
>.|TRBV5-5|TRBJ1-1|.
TGTGCCAGCAGCAGTGGCGGGGGCTTCCGAGCTTTCTTT
CASSSGGGFRAFF
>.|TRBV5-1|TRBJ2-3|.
TGCGCCAGCACCACGGGGAGCACAGATACGCAGTATTTT
CASTTGSTDTQYF
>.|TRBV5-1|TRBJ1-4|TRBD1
TGCGCCAGCGCCCTCTTCCCGGGACAGACCAATGAAAAACTGTTTTTT
CASALFPGQTNEKLFF
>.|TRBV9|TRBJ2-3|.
TGTGCCAGCAGCGTAGAGTGGGGGCAAGCAACAGATACGCAGTATTTT
CASSVEWGQATDTQYF
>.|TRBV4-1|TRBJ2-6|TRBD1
TGCGCCAGCAGCCAAGATGGGGACAGGGGGCGTGTAAGACCTGGGGCCAACGTCCTGACTTTC
CASSQDGDRGRVRPGANVLTF
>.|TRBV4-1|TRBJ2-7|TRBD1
TGCGCCAGCAGCCAGGGTCCCGAGACAGGGTGGTACGAGCAGTACTTC
CASSQGPETGWYEQYF
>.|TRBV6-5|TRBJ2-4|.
TGTGCCAGCAGTACCGTCCAGCGAGCCAAAAACATTCAGTACTTC
CASSTVQRAKNIQYF
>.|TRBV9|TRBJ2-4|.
TGTGCCAGCAGCGTAGACCTAACCCAAAACATTCAGTACTTC
CASSVDLTQNIQYF
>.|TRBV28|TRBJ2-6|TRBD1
TGTGCCAGCAGTCTGGGACAGGGGTTCGCTGGGGCCAACGTCCTGACTTTC
CASSLGQGFAGANVLTF
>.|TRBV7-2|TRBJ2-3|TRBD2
TGTGCCAGCAGCTTAGGGAGGTTAGCGGGGGTGCGCGGAGATACGCAGTATTTT
CASSLGRLAGVRGDTQYF
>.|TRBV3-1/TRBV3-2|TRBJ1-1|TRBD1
TGTGCCAGCAGCCCGGGACAGTCGAACACTGAAGCTTTCTTT
CASSPGQSNTEAFF
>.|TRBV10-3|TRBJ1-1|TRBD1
TGTGCCATCAGTGAGGCAGGGGGTCTGAACACTGAAGCTTTCTTT
CAISEAGGLNTEAFF
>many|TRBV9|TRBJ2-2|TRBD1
TGTGCCAGCAGCGTAGCTCGGCAGGGGGCGAACACCGGGGAGCTGTTTTTT
CASSVARQGANTGELFF
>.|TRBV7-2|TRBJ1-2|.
TGTGCCAGCAGCTTACTAGCTAACTATGGCTACACCTTC
CASSLLANYGYTF
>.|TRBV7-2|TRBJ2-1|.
TGTGCCAGCAGCTTAGGGACAGAGAATGAGCAGTTCTTC
CASSLGTENEQFF
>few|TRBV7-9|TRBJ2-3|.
TGTGCCAGCAGTTCCGATGGGGCTGACGGGAGCACAGATACGCAGTATTTT
CASSSDGADGSTDTQYF
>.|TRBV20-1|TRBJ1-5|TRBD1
TGCAGTGCTAGTCCCGGGACAGGGGAAAGTCAGCCCCAGCATTTT
CSASPGTGESQPQHF
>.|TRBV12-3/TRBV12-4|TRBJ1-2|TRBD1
TGTGCCAGCAGCCGCGGGACAGGGTCTCATTTCGCCTTC
CASSRGTGSHFAF
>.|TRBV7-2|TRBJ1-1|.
TGTGCCAGCAGCCCCAGACTGGTAAACACTGAAGCTTTCTTT
CASSPRLVNTEAFF
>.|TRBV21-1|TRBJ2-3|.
TGTGCCAGCAGTTATAGAGGACAGGGAACGGGCACAGATACGCAGTATTTT
CASSYRGQGTGTDTQYF
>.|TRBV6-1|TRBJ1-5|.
TGTGCCAGCAGTGACCTGGGCCAGCCCCAGCATTTT
CASSDLGQPQHF
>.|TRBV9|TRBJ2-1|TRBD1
TGTGCCAGCAGCGGACAACAGGGGACCCTAAACAATGAGCAGTTCTTC
CASSGQQGTLNNEQFF
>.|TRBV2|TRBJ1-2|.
TGTGCCAGCAGTGAGAGTTTCGTCAGTATGAGGGGCTACACCTTC
CASSESFVSMRGYTF